One sample yielded the 18 T cell receptor beta chains listed below, sequenced in a study of OX40 agonist ivuxolimab in advanced cancers. The method was immunoSEQ multiplex PCR; TCRdb's version includes in-frame clones alone and lacks a portion of them. The repertoire holds about 6,500 clones, with roughly 69% as singletons. Sequencing used CD4+ or CD8+ T cells sorted from blood, obtained in a trial of the OX40 agonist ivuxolimab. These TCRs come from an adult with an advanced solid tumor such as melanoma, head and neck, liver or kidney cancer.

In this sample, this clone turned up a few times. The V call is TRBV9, the J call TRBJ1-5; D possibly corresponds to TRBD1 (5 bases). Germline CDR1 SGDLS, CDR2 YYNGEE. The CDR3 has 14 amino acids. V lost 5 bases and J lost 4, with 13 bases in between. CDR3 coding DNA: TGTGCCAGCAGTCCAGCGTACAGGAATCAGCCCCAGCATTTT. Its translation: CASSPAYRNQPQHF.

The chain couples TRBV29-1 to TRBJ2-2, with a tentative D call TRBD1 (5 bases). Germline assignment: CDR1 SQVTM and CDR2 ANQGSEA. The ends were cut back, 5 bases at V and 0 bases at J, with 10 bases in the middle. The CDR3 has 14 residues. DNA of the CDR3: TGCAGCGTTTTGGGGCCAACGAACACCGGGGAGCTGTTTTTT. Residues: CSVLGPTNTGELFF.

The chain has TRBV4-3 and TRBJ2-7; 8 nucleotides line up with TRBD1. The V segment lost 4 bases and the J segment 3 bases; nucleotides outside the gene matches: 2. The CDR3 totals 13 residues. Germline V lookup: CDR1 LGHNA, CDR2 YSLEER. CDR3 region: CASSRDRIYEQYF. For the CDR3, the DNA is TGCGCCAGCAGCCGGGACAGGATCTACGAGCAGTACTTC.

This clone appeared a few times. J is TRBJ2-1 and V is TRBV29-1, with TRBD1 matching over 12 bases. This CDR3 is 17 amino acids long. V shed 5 bases and J 3 bases; nucleotides not matched to a gene: 11. The germline gives CDR1 SQVTM, CDR2 ANQGSEA. The CDR3, as DNA: TGCAGCGTTCCAAGCGGGACAGGGGGCTTTAACTACAATGAGCAGTTCTTC. Protein product: CSVPSGTGGFNYNEQFF.

The J gene is TRBJ1-1, the V gene TRBV6-1; D perhaps matches TRBD1 (5 bases). This CDR3 is 17 amino acids long. Trimming cost V 4 bases and J 1 base, with 19 bases left between them. In germline, CDR1 is MNHNS, CDR2 SASEGT. The chain's CDR3 is CASSAHKDSEPNTEAFF. The CDR3 nucleotides are TGTGCCAGCAGTGCCCACAAAGACAGCGAACCGAACACTGAAGCTTTCTTT.

The chain has TRBV4-1 and TRBJ1-5, with TRBD1 identical over 8 bases. With 1 base clipped from V and 7 bases from J, the junction kept 6 bases outside the gene matches. The V gene's germline CDR1 is MGHRA and CDR2 YSYEKL. The CDR3 is 15 residues long. The DNA for the CDR3 is TGCGCCAGCAGCCAAGTGTACAGGGGGAACCAGCCCCAGCATTTT. Its translation is CASSQVYRGNQPQHF.

Only a few counts were recorded for this clone. The chain joins TRBV10-3 to TRBJ2-2; tentatively, D is TRBD1 or TRBD2 (5 bases each). This CDR3 is built from 14 residues. Germline V CDR1 and CDR2: ENHRY, SYGVKD. Trimming removed 6 bases at V and 5 bases at J, with 13 bases between. CDR3 bases: TGTGCCATCAGCGCCTCCTGGGGGACCGGGGAGCTGTTTTTT. The encoded protein is CAISASWGTGELFF.

The rearrangement links TRBV5-8 to TRBJ2-1; D is possibly TRBD1 (6 bases). Germline V gene sequence: CDR1 SGHTS, CDR2 YDEGEE. Trimming removed 0 bases from V and 8 bases from J, with 9 bases in between. The CDR3 length is 13 residues. In nucleotides, the CDR3 is TGTGCCAGCAGCTTGGGGGGGCAGGATGAGCAGTTCTTC. Translated: CASSLGGQDEQFF.

The rearrangement links TRBV19 to TRBJ2-1, with 8 bases fitting TRBD2. Germline values: CDR1 LNHDA, CDR2 SQIVND (reference sequence). V shed 6 bases, J shed 0 bases, and the junction held 4 bases outside the gene matches. This CDR3 comprises 15 residues. This CDR3 is CASSRGGSSYNEQFF. The CDR3 nucleotides are TGTGCCAGTAGCCGGGGGGGGAGCTCCTACAATGAGCAGTTCTTC.

J is TRBJ1-1 and V is TRBV27; no reliable D call. The CDR3 spans 9 residues. The germline CDR1 and CDR2 sequences are MNHEY and SMNVEV (reference sequence). V was shortened by 8 bases and J by 10 bases, with 8 bases between the two germline ends. CDR3 sequence (DNA): TGTGCCAGCGCCCCCCGAGCTTTCTTT. It encodes CASAPRAFF.

This chain connects TRBV9 to TRBJ2-2; D possibly corresponds to TRBD1 (6 bases). The CDR3 contains 16 residues. The V and J ends lost 4 bases and 2 bases respectively, with 15 bases between them. Germline CDR1 is SGDLS and CDR2 is YYNGEE. The CDR3 sequence: CASSNPDRPNTGELFF. CDR3 DNA sequence: TGTGCCAGCAGCAACCCCGACAGGCCAAACACCGGGGAGCTGTTTTTT.

The chain employs TRBV13 and TRBJ2-7; D is tentatively TRBD1 or TRBD2 (5 bases each). Germline V gene lookup returns CDR1 PRHDT and CDR2 FYEKMQ (reference sequence). The CDR3 consists of 16 residues. The germline V and J ends were trimmed by 0 bases and 4 bases, with 16 bases remaining between them. CDR3 amino acids: CASSLGLSGPRYEQYF. The CDR3 DNA follows: TGTGCCAGCAGCTTAGGCCTATCGGGACCGCGTTACGAGCAGTACTTC.

V gene TRBV7-8 combines with J gene TRBJ1-4; unclear D gene. The V gene's germline CDR1 is SGHVS and CDR2 FQNEAQ. There are 15 residues in the CDR3. V lost 5 bases to trimming and J lost 6 bases, with 16 bases between them. CDR3 region: CASSEVRGLDEKLFF. The CDR3 region has the DNA TGTGCCAGCAGCGAGGTGCGGGGATTGGATGAAAAACTGTTTTTT.

This clone has just a few counts. The chain links TRBV4-1 to TRBJ1-2; 8 bases align to TRBD1. The CDR3 has 15 amino acids. V dropped 0 bases and J dropped 4; count of bases not matched to a gene: 4. CDR1 is MGHRA, CDR2 YSYEKL, per germline. The CDR3 region is CASSQDQGAFYGYTF. As DNA, the CDR3 is TGCGCCAGCAGCCAAGATCAGGGGGCTTTCTATGGCTACACCTTC.

The gene calls are TRBV7-9 and TRBJ2-7; possible D gene TRBD2, 6 bases. This CDR3 region has 12 residues. Trimming stripped 4 bases from V and 7 bases from J, with 11 bases between. Per the germline V gene, CDR1 is SEHNR and CDR2 is FQNEAQ (reference sequence). The DNA for the CDR3 is TGTGCCAGCAGCTGGGGCGGAGGGGAGCAGTACTTC. This translates into CASSWGGGEQYF.

This clone was seen only once. The chain has TRBV9 and TRBJ2-1; 9 bases are shared with TRBD2. J gave up 7 bases and V 0 bases, and 5 bases lay outside the gene matches. This CDR3 is 15 amino acids long. From germline, CDR1 is SGDLS and CDR2 YYNGEE. CDR3 loop: CASSVAERGANEQFF. The DNA of the CDR3 is TGTGCCAGCAGCGTAGCTGAGCGGGGGGCGAATGAGCAGTTCTTC.

Only a few counts were recorded for this clone. The rearrangement joins TRBV28 to TRBJ2-7; 7 nucleotides agree with TRBD1. Germline CDR1 reads MDHEN; CDR2 reads SYDVKM. V lost 1 base, J lost 0 bases, and 6 bases stayed unmatched. This CDR3 comprises 16 residues. The CDR3 nucleotides read TGTGCCAGCAGTTTATTGGAGGACAGGAGCTCCTACGAGCAGTACTTC. This encodes CASSLLEDRSSYEQYF.

The chain employs TRBV6-4 and TRBJ1-5; D is unclear. With 7 bases removed from V and 0 bases from J, the gap between germline ends came to 13 bases. CDR3 size: 15 residues. Germline assignment: CDR1 MRHNA and CDR2 SNTAGT. This CDR3 is CASTPRTGSNQPQHF. The DNA for the CDR3 is TGTGCCAGCACCCCCCGTACCGGTAGCAATCAGCCCCAGCATTTT.